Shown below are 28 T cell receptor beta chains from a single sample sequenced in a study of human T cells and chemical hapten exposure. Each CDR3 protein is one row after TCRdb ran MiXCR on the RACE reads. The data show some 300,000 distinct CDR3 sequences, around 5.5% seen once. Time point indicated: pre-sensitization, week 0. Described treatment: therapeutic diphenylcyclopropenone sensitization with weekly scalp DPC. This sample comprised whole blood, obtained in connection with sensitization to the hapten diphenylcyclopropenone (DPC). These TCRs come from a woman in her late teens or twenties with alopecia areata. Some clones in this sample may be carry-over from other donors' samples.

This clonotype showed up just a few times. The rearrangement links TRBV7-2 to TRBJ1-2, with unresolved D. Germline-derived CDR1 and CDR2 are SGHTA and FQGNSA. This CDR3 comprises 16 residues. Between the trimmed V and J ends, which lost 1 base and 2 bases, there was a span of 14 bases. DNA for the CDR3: TGTGCCAGCAGCTTAGGTCGTGTAGGATCGAACTATGGCTACACCTTC. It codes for CASSLGRVGSNYGYTF.

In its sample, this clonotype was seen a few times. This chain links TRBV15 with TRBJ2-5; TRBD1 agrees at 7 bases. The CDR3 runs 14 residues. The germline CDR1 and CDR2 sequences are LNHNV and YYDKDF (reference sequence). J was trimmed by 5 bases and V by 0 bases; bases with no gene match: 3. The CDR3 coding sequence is TGTGCCACCAGCAGAGATAACAGGGGCGAGACCCAGTACTTC. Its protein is CATSRDNRGETQYF.

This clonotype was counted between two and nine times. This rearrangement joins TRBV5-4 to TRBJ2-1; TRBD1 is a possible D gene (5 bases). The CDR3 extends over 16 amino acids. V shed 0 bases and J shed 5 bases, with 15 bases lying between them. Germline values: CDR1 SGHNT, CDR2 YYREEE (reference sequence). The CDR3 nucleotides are TGTGCCAGCAGCTTGGGGGGCGGTATTCCGGACAATGAGCAGTTCTTC. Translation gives CASSLGGGIPDNEQFF.

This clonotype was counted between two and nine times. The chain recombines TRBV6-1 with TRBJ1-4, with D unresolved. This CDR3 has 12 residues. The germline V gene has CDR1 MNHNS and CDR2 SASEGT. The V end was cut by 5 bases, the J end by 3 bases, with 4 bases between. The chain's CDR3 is CASSKANEKLFF. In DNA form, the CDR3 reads TGTGCCAGCAGTAAGGCTAATGAAAAACTGTTTTTT.

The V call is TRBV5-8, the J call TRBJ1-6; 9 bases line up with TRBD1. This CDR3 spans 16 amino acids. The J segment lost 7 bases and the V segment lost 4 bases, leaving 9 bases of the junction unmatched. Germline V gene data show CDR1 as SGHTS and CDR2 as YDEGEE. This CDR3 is CASSRGTGSSNSPLHF. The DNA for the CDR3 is TGTGCCAGCAGCCGTGGGACAGGGAGTTCCAATTCACCCCTCCACTTT.

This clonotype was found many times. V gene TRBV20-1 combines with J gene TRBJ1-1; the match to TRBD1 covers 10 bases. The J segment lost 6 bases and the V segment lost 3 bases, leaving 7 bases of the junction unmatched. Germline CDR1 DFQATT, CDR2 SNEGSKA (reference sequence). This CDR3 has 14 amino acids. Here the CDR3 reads CSASKDRGVSEAFF. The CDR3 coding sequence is TGCAGTGCTAGTAAGGACAGGGGGGTATCTGAAGCTTTCTTT.

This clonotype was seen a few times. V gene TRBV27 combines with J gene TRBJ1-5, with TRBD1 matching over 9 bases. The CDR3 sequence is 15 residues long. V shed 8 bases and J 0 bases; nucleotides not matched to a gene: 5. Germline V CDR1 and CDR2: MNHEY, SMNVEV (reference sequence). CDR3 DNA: TGTGCCAGCGCACTGACAGGGGGTAGCAATCAGCCCCAGCATTTT. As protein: CASALTGGSNQPQHF.

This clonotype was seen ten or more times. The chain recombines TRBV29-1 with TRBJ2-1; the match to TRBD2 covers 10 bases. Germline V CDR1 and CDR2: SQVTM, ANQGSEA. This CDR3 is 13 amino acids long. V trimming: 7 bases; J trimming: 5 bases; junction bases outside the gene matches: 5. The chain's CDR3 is CSGWTSGNNEQFF. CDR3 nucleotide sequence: TGCAGCGGGTGGACTAGCGGAAACAATGAGCAGTTCTTC.

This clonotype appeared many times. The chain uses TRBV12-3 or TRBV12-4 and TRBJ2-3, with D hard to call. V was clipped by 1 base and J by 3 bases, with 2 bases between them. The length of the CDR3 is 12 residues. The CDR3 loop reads CASSLGTDTQYF. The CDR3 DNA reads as TGTGCCAGCAGTTTAGGGACAGATACGCAGTATTTT.

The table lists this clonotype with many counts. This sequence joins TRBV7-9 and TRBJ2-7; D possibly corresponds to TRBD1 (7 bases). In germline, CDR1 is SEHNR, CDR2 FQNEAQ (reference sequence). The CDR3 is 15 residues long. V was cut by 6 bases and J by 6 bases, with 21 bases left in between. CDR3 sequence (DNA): TGTGCCAGCAGTACGTACCCGGAGGGGGCCGGCGAGCAGTACTTC. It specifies CASSTYPEGAGEQYF.

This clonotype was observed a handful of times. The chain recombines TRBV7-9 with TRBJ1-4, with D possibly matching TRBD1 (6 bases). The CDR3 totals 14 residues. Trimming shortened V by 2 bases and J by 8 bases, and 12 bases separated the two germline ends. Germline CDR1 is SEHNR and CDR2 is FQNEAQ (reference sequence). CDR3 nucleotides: TGTGCCAGCAGCTTAAGGGCAGGGGACGAAAAACTGTTTTTT. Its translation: CASSLRAGDEKLFF.

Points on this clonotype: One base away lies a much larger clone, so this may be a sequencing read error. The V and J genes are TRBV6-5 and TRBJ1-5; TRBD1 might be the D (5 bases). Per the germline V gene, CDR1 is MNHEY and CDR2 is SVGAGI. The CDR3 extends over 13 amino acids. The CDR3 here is CASSSDSLSPQNF. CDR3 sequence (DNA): TGTGCCAGCAGTTCTGACAGTCTTTCGCCCCAGAATTTT.

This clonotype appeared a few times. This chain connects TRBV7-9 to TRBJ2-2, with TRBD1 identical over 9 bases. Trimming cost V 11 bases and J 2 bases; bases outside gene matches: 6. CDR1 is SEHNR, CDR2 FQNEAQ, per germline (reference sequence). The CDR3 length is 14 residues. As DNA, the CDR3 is TGTGCCGCCTCAACAGGGGGCAACACCGGGGAGCTGTTTTTT. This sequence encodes CAASTGGNTGELFF.

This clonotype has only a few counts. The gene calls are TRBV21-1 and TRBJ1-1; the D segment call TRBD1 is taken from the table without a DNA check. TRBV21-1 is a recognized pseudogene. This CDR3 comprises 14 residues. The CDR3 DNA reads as TGTGCCAGCAGCAAAGACGGACAGGGGGCTGAAGCTTTCTTT. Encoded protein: CASSKDGQGAEAFF.

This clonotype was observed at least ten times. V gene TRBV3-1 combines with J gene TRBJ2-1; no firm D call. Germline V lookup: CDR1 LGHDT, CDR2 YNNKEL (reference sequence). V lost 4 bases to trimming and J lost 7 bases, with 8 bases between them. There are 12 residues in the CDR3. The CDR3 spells CASSRIGNEQFF. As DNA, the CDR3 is TGTGCCAGCAGCCGCATAGGAAATGAGCAGTTCTTC.

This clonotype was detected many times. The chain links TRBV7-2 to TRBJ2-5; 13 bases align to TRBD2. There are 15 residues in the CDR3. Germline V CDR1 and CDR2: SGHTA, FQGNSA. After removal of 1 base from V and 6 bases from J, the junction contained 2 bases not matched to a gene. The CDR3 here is CASSLGLAGGKTQYF. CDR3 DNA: TGTGCCAGCAGCTTAGGACTAGCGGGGGGAAAGACCCAGTACTTC. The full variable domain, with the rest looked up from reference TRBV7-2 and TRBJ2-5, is GAGVSQSPSNKVTEKGKDVELRCDPISGHTALYWYRQSLGQGLEFLIYFQGNSAPDKSGLPSDRFSAERTGGSVSTLTIQRTQQEDSAVYLCASSLGLAGGKTQYFGPGTRLLVL.

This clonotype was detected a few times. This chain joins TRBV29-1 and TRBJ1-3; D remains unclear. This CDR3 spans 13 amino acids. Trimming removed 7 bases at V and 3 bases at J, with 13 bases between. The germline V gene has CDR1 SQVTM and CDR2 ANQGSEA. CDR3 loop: CSASIGDGNTIYF. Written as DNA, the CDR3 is TGCAGCGCATCAATAGGCGATGGAAACACCATATATTTT. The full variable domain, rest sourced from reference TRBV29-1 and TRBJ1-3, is SAVISQKPSRDICQRGTSLTIQCQVDSQVTMMFWYRQQPGQSLTLIATANQGSEATYESGFVIDKFPISRPNLTFSTLTVSNMSPEDSSIYLCSASIGDGNTIYFGEGSWLTVV.

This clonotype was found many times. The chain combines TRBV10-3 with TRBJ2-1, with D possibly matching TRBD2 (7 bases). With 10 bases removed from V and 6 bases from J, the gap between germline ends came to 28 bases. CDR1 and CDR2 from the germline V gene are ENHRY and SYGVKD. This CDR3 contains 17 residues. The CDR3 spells CATNGGGGSTYRNEQFF. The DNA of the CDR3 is TGTGCCACGAACGGGGGCGGGGGCTCCACATATCGCAATGAGCAGTTCTTC.

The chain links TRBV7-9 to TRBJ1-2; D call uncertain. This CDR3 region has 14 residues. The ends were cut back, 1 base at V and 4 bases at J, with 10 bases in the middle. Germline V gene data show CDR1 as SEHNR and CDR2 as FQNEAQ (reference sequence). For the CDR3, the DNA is TGTGCCAGCAGCTTAGGTCCTAACTTCTATGGCTACACCTTC. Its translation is CASSLGPNFYGYTF.

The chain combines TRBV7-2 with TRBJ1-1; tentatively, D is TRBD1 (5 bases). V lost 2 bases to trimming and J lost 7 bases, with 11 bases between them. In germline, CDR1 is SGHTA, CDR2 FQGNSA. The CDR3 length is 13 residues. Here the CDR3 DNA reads TGTGCCAGCAGCTTATCAGGGAACGGTGAAGCTTTCTTT. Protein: CASSLSGNGEAFF.

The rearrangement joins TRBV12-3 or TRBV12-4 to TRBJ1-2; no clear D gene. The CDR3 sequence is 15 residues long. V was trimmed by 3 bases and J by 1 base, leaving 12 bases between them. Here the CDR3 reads CASSFEGVGNYGYTF. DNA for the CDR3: TGTGCCAGCAGTTTCGAGGGTGTGGGTAACTATGGCTACACCTTC.

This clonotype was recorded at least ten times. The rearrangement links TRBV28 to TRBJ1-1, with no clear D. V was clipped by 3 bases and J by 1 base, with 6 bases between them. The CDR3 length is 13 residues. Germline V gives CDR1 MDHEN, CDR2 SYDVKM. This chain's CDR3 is CASSLRGNTEAFF. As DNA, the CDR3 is TGTGCCAGCAGTTTGCGGGGGAACACTGAAGCTTTCTTT.

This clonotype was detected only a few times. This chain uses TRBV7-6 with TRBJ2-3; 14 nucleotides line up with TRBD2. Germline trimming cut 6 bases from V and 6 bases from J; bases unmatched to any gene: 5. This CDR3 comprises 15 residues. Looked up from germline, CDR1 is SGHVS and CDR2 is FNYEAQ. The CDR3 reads CASRGLAGVFDTQYF. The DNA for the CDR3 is TGTGCCAGCAGGGGACTAGCGGGGGTGTTTGATACGCAGTATTTT.

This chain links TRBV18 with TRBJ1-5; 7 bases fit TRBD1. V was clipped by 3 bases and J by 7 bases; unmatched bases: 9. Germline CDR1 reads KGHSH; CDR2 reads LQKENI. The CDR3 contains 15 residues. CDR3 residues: CASSPVDRTVQPQHF. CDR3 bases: TGTGCCAGCTCACCTGTGGACAGGACGGTGCAGCCCCAGCATTTT.

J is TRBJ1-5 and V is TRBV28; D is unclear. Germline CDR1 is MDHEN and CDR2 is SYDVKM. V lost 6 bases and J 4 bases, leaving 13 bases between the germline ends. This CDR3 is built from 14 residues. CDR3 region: CASSPLPGNQPQHF. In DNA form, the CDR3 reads TGTGCCAGCAGCCCCCTCCCGGGGAATCAGCCCCAGCATTTT.

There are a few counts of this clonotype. The CDR3 DNA follows: TGTGCCAGCAGTTACGGTGCACCTGAAGCTTTCTTT. It encodes CASSYGAPEAFF. The chain links TRBV6-6 to TRBJ1-1; D gene uncertain. Germline V gene data show CDR1 as MNHNY and CDR2 as SVGAGI (reference sequence). V lost 2 bases and J lost 6, with 7 bases in between. CDR3 size: 12 residues.

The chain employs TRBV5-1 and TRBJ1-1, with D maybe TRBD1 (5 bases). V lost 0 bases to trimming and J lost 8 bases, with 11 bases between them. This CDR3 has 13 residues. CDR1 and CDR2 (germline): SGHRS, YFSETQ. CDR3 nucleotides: TGCGCCAGCAGCTTGGGGACATATAAGGAAGCTTTCTTT. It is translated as CASSLGTYKEAFF. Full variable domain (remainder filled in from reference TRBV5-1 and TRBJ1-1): KAGVTQTPRYLIKTRGQQVTLSCSPISGHRSVSWYQQTPGQGLQFLFEYFSETQRNKGNFPGRFSGRQFSNSRSEMNVSTLELGDSALYLCASSLGTYKEAFFGQGTRLTVV.

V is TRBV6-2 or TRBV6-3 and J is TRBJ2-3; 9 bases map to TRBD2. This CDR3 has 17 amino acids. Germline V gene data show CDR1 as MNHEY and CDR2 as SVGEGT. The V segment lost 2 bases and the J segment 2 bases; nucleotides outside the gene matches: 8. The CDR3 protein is CASSYPPSGALTDTQYF. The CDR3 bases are TGTGCCAGCAGTTACCCGCCTAGCGGGGCCCTCACAGATACGCAGTATTTT.